The subject of this entry is one TCR beta chain. As yet, its antigen is unknown. The germline gives CDR1 WSHSY, CDR2 SAAADI. The length of the CDR3 is 15 residues. After removal of 6 bases from V and 4 bases from J, the junction contained 6 bases not matched to a gene. The sample comes from a study of cytomegalovirus exposure and HLA in healthy donors. Overall study results and limits: Most TCR beta V segments were productive about 90% or about 30% of the time in an earlier analysis. CMV serostatus stood as the only immune exposure information on hand. Among TCR beta chains, those listed as cytomegalovirus-associated numbered over 150.

PCR involved 60 Vbeta and 13 Jbeta primers. Clones were sequenced by immunoSEQ multiplex PCR, and TCRdb holds only the in-frame ones, with some missing. Of about 110,000 clones in the sample, about 74% were seen once. The chain combines TRBV10-2 with TRBJ1-5, with 10 bases identical to TRBD1. The sample taken for sequencing was PBMCs. The receptor's source is a woman between 40 and 55 years old in good health and CMV-seropositive. The CDR3 coding sequence is TGCGCCAGCAGGGACAGGGGGTCTTATAATCAGCCCCAGCATTTT. It codes for CASRDRGSYNQPQHF.